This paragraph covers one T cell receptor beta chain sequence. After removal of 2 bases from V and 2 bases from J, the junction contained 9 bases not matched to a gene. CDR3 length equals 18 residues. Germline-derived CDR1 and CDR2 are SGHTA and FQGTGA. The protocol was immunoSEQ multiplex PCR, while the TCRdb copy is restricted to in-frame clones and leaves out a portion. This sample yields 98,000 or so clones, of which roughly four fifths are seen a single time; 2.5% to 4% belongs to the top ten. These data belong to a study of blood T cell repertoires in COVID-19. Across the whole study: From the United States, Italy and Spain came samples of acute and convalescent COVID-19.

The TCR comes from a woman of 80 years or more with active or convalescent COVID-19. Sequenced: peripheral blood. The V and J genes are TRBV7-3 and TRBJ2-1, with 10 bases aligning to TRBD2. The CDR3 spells CASSLQAGGMLAYNEQFF. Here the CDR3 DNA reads TGTGCCAGCAGCTTACAAGCGGGAGGGATGCTAGCCTACAATGAGCAGTTCTTC.